The clone carrying this TCR beta chain is large in the sample. Its antigen is not known. Blood genomic DNA input for TRB amplification was about 240-550 ng. The record originates from a study of T and B cells in COVID-19 patients. Overall study results and limits: Active COVID-19 showed highly clonal TRB repertoires; recovery showed diversity and richness above healthy donors. Patients with COVID-19 reportedly showed strongly skewed T cell receptor beta variable and joining gene usage.

TRB rearrangements were amplified by multiplex PCR with BIOMED2 TRB-A/B primers. TCRdb used MiXCR to reprocess the multiplex PCR reads, holding one entry per CDR3 protein. Here the sample spans roughly 7,200 distinct CDR3 sequences, less than 30% being singletons. The V gene's germline CDR1 is LNHDA and CDR2 SQIVND (reference sequence). This CDR3 spans 18 amino acids. V lost 6 bases to trimming and J lost 0 bases, with 20 bases between them. The receptor comes from a human donor with active COVID-19. Sequenced sample: blood. V is TRBV19 and J is TRBJ2-2, with D perhaps TRBD2 (5 bases). The CDR3 reads CASSQYLPAGANTGELFF. CDR3 in DNA: TGTGCCAGTAGCCAATACCTTCCCGCGGGTGCGAACACCGGGGAGCTGTTTTTT.